The 16 T cell receptor beta chains below all came from one sample that was sequenced in a study of blood T cell repertoires in COVID-19. The table came from immunoSEQ multiplex PCR; TCRdb's copy has only in-frame clones and leaves some out. This sample has about 160,000 clones, with more than 70% found just once. Input material: PBMCs or T cells enriched from blood (not recorded which). These receptors all stem from a woman between 50 and 59 years old in a cohort exposed to, infected with or recovered from COVID-19 (not recorded which).

CDR3 region: CASSVGQSSGSGNTIYF. The CDR3 DNA sequence: TGTGCCAGCAGCGTAGGGCAGTCCTCGGGCTCTGGAAACACCATATATTTT. This chain joins TRBV9 and TRBJ1-3; D remains unclear. The V end lost 0 bases, the J end lost 0 bases, and 13 bases lay between the germline ends. Germline V gives CDR1 SGDLS, CDR2 YYNGEE. CDR3 size: 17 residues.

The rearrangement links TRBV7-3 to TRBJ2-7; D is perhaps TRBD2 (6 bases). The CDR3 loop spans 15 amino acids. V was pared by 1 base and J by 4 bases, with 14 bases between. From germline, CDR1 is SGHTA and CDR2 FQGTGA. The CDR3 loop is CASSLIRGGKYEQYF. The CDR3 nucleotides read TGTGCCAGCAGCTTAATACGTGGGGGGAAATACGAGCAGTACTTC. Full variable domain (rest looked up from reference TRBV7-3 and TRBJ2-7): GAGVSQTPSNKVTEKGKYVELRCDPISGHTALYWYRQSLGQGPEFLIYFQGTGAADDSGLPNDRFFAVRPEGSVSTLKIQRTERGDSAVYLCASSLIRGGKYEQYFGPGTRLTVT.

This chain joins TRBV5-4 and TRBJ2-1, with a weak D call TRBD1 (5 bases). V lost 0 bases to trimming and J lost 7 bases, with 11 bases between them. The V gene's germline CDR1 is SGHNT and CDR2 YYREEE (reference sequence). The CDR3 has 14 amino acids. In DNA form, the CDR3 reads TGTGCCAGCAGCTTGGACCCAGGGCGGAATGAGCAGTTCTTC. Amino acid sequence: CASSLDPGRNEQFF.

The rearrangement uses TRBV6-1 and TRBJ1-2, with D hard to call. Germline CDR1 is MNHNS and CDR2 is SASEGT. Trimming removed 2 bases at V and 2 bases at J, with 6 bases between. The length of the CDR3 is 13 residues. Here the CDR3 reads CASSETHNYGYTF. CDR3 DNA: TGTGCCAGCAGTGAAACACACAACTATGGCTACACCTTC.

This chain links TRBV18 with TRBJ2-7, with 10 bases fitting TRBD1. The V gene end was trimmed by 5 bases and the J gene end by 4 bases; junction bases not matched to a gene: 8. This CDR3 has 15 amino acids. Germline lookup yields CDR1 KGHSH and CDR2 LQKENI. The CDR3 DNA follows: TGTGCCAGCTCAAATGGGACAGGGGCCCTATACGAGCAGTACTTC. Protein product: CASSNGTGALYEQYF.

This clone has just one count. The chain joins TRBV21-1 to TRBJ2-5; the D call in the table, TRBD1, was not verified against the DNA. TRBV21-1 is listed as a pseudogene. The CDR3 spans 19 residues. The CDR3 bases are TGTGCCAGCAGCAAAGTGGGCGGACAGGGGGCGCGAGGGCAAGAGACCCAGTACTTC. It is translated as CASSKVGGQGARGQETQYF.

CDR3 residues: CASTPTRPGGRTEAFF. The CDR3 bases are TGTGCCAGCACACCTACCCGACCGGGGGGGCGCACTGAAGCTTTCTTT. V and J are TRBV28 and TRBJ1-1, with a possible D match to TRBD1 (6 bases). This CDR3 is built from 16 residues. V lost 7 bases to trimming and J lost 4 bases, with 22 bases between them. CDR1 and CDR2 from the germline V gene are MDHEN and SYDVKM.

The J gene is TRBJ2-7, the V gene TRBV3-1 (or the pseudogene TRBV3-2); 10 bases are shared with TRBD2. The CDR3 extends over 13 amino acids. J gave up 5 bases and V 9 bases, and 7 bases lay outside the gene matches. Germline lookup yields CDR1 LGHDT and CDR2 YNNKEL (reference sequence). CDR3 loop: CASCLAGVNEQYF. The CDR3 bases are TGTGCCAGTTGTCTAGCGGGAGTAAACGAGCAGTACTTC.

The CDR3 spells CASRSTETQYF. In nucleotides, the CDR3 is TGTGCCAGCAGGAGCACAGAGACCCAGTACTTC. The chain employs TRBV6-5 and TRBJ2-5; D is uncertain. CDR1 is MNHEY and CDR2 is SVGAGI in the germline V gene. The CDR3 has 11 residues. V was clipped by 6 bases and J by 4 bases, with 6 bases between them.

This clone was counted only a few times. The chain recombines TRBV6-6 with TRBJ1-3; the match to TRBD1 covers 7 bases. This CDR3 is built from 17 residues. J gave up 0 bases and V 5 bases, and 10 bases lay outside the gene matches. CDR1 and CDR2 (germline): MNHNY, SVGAGI (reference sequence). The CDR3 DNA reads TGTGCCAGCAGTCCACGACAGGGCTTCAACTCTGGAAACACCATATATTTT. Translation: CASSPRQGFNSGNTIYF.

This clone was observed at least ten times. The J gene is TRBJ2-2, the V gene TRBV5-1; D is undetermined. Germline CDR1 and CDR2: SGHRS and YFSETQ. Trimming pared 5 bases from V and 0 bases from J, leaving 8 bases between. This CDR3 is built from 14 residues. The CDR3 spells CASSETSNTGELFF. The CDR3 nucleotides are TGCGCCAGCAGTGAGACTTCGAACACCGGGGAGCTGTTTTTT.

The chain has TRBV6-5 and TRBJ2-7; D is possibly TRBD1 (6 bases). Deletions cut 10 bases from V and 0 bases from J, with 13 bases between. The CDR3 runs 13 residues. The germline V gene encodes CDR1 MNHEY and CDR2 SVGAGI. The CDR3 DNA reads as TGTGCCACCAAACAGGGAAGCTCCTACGAGCAGTACTTC. It codes for CATKQGSSYEQYF.

In its sample, this clone was seen once. The sample carries other DNA sequences with the same CDR3. The chain joins TRBV3-1 (or the pseudogene TRBV3-2) to TRBJ2-5; a possible D gene is TRBD2 (6 bases). This CDR3 is 13 amino acids long. Germline V lookup: CDR1 LGHDT, CDR2 YNNKEL (reference sequence). V dropped 3 bases and J dropped 5 bases, with 10 bases sitting between them. CDR3 sequence (DNA): TGTGCCAGCAGCCAGGGACTTGAGGAGACCCAGTACTTC. Its translation: CASSQGLEETQYF.

This clone was detected once. CDR3 coding DNA: TGCGCCAGCAGCCAAGAATGGAGCGCTGAAGCTTTCTTT. Encoded protein: CASSQEWSAEAFF. The chain carries TRBV4-1 and TRBJ1-1; D is unclear. The CDR3 loop spans 13 amino acids. Germline V CDR1 and CDR2: MGHRA, YSYEKL. Trimming stripped 0 bases from V and 6 bases from J, with 8 bases between.

The chain couples TRBV7-8 to TRBJ1-1; D gene uncertain. CDR3 size: 14 residues. The germline CDR1 and CDR2 sequences are SGHVS and FQNEAQ. V lost 7 bases, J lost 9 bases, and 21 bases lay in between. The CDR3 DNA is TGTGCCAGCACCCCGTTCGGCGGACTTACCCAAGCTTTCTTT. This codes for CASTPFGGLTQAFF. Combining the CDR3 with reference TRBV7-8 and TRBJ1-1 gives the whole variable domain GAGVSQSPRYKVAKRGQDVALRCDPISGHVSLFWYQQALGQGPEFLTYFQNEAQLDKSGLPSDRFFAERPEGSVSTLKIQRTQQEDSAVYLCASTPFGGLTQAFFGQGTRLTVV.

This clone was recorded at least ten times. CDR3 coding DNA: TGTGCCAGTTCGACAGCGGGGTTTGAGACCCAGTACTTC. This sequence encodes CASSTAGFETQYF. This chain uses TRBV5-4 with TRBJ2-5; 7 nucleotides align to TRBD2. The CDR3 totals 13 residues. J was trimmed by 5 bases and V by 8 bases; bases with no gene match: 9. Germline CDR1 SGHNT, CDR2 YYREEE (reference sequence).